The entry that follows covers one TCR beta chain sequence. These data come from a study of blood T cell repertoires in COVID-19. Study as a whole: Some COVID-19 samples were acute and others convalescent; all came from the United States, Italy and Spain. Sample material is recorded as cDNA or gDNA derived from T cells, B-cell-depleted T cells, or PBMCs.

In the source study's methods: Using reference gene primer amplification, nucleated cell counts were estimated. TCRdb keeps only in-frame clones here, not all; method: immunoSEQ multiplex PCR. V and J calls and clone size follow that table, whereas D and trimming were derived from the DNA. The sample shows 150,000 or so clones, approximately 86% of them seen only once. Sequenced input: peripheral blood. This clonotype originated in a man between 18 and 29 years old with acute or convalescent COVID-19.

CDR3 amino acids: CATSDLGDRGYTF. CDR3 coding DNA: TGTGCCACCAGTGATCTAGGCGACAGGGGCTACACCTTC. The chain combines TRBV24-1 with TRBJ1-2; D is possibly TRBD1 (6 bases). Trimming shortened V by 3 bases and J by 8 bases, and 12 bases separated the two germline ends. The germline V gene encodes CDR1 KGHDR and CDR2 SFDVKD. The CDR3 has 13 residues.